This T cell receptor beta chain was observed in a study of early T cells in non-severe SARS-CoV-2 infection. Study overall: Chains stayed unpaired after sequencing of bulk RNA from unsorted whole blood. Findings and caveats of the study: A preference for anti-spike CD8 responses marked VDJdb matching, which missed private and CD4 specificities.

Individual cDNA molecules each received unique molecular identifiers attached to them. A single record per CDR3 protein comes from TCRdb applying MiXCR to the 5' RACE reads. The sample has about 60,000 distinct CDR3 sequences; about 17% are singletons. This clonotype showed up just a few times. The antigen is unknown. V was cut by 0 bases and J by 6 bases, with 12 bases left in between. The germline CDR1 and CDR2 sequences are SGHRS and YFSETQ. The CDR3 loop spans 14 amino acids. This TCR came from an adult who was a healthcare worker with PCR-confirmed SARS-CoV-2 infection or an uninfected control (not recorded which). The sequenced sample was whole blood, obtained at baseline. The rearrangement uses TRBV5-1 and TRBJ1-2; a weak D match, TRBD1 (6 bases). The CDR3 DNA is TGCGCCAGCAGCTTGGACGGGACACTTAATGGCTACACCTTC. Amino acids: CASSLDGTLNGYTF.